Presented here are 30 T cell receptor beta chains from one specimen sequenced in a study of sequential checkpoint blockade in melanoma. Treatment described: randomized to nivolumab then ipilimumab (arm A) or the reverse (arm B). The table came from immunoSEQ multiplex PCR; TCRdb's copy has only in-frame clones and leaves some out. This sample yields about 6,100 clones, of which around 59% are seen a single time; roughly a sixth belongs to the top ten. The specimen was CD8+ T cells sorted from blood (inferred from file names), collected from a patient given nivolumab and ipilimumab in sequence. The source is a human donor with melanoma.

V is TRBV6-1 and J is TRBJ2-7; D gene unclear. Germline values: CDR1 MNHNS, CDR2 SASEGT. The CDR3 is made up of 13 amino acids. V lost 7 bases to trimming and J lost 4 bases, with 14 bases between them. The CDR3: CASISHLGYEQYF. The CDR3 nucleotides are TGTGCCAGCATTTCACACCTCGGGTACGAGCAGTACTTC.

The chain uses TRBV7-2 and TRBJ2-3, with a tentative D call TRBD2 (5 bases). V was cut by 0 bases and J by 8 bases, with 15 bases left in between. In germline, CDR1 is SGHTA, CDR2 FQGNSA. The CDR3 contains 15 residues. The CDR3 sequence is CASSLALGGLATQYF. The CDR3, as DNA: TGTGCCAGCAGCTTAGCGCTGGGCGGCCTAGCTACGCAGTATTTT.

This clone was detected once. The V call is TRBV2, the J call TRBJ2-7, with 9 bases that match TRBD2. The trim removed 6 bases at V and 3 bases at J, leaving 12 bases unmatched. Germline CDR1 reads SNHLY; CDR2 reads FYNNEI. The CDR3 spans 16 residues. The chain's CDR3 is CASSGDIQAGGYEQYF. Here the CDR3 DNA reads TGTGCCAGCAGCGGGGACATCCAAGCGGGGGGCTACGAGCAGTACTTC.

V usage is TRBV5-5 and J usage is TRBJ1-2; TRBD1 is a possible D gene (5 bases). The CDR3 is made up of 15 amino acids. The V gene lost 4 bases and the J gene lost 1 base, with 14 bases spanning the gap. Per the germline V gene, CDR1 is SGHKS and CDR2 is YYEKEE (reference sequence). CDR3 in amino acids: CASSAETGYNYGYTF. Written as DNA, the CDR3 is TGTGCCAGCAGCGCTGAAACAGGATATAACTATGGCTACACCTTC.

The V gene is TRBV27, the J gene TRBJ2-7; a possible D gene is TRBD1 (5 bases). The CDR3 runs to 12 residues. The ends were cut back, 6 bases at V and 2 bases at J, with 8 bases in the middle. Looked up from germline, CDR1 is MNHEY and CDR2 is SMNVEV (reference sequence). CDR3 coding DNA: TGTGCCAGCAGGGACAACGCCTACGAGCAGTACTTC. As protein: CASRDNAYEQYF.

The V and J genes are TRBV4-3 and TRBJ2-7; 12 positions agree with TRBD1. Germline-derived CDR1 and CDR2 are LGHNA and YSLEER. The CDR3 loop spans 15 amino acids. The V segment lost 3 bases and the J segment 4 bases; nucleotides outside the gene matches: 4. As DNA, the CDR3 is TGCGCCAGCAGCCAGGGGACAGGGGGCGTTTACGAGCAGTACTTC. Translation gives CASSQGTGGVYEQYF.

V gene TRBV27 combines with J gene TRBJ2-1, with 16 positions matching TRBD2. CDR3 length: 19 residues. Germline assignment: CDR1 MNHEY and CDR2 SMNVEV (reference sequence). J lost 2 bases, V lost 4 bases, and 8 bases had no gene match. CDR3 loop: CASSSWGLAGGGAYNEQFF. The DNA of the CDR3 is TGTGCCAGCAGTTCCTGGGGACTAGCGGGAGGGGGGGCCTACAATGAGCAGTTCTTC.

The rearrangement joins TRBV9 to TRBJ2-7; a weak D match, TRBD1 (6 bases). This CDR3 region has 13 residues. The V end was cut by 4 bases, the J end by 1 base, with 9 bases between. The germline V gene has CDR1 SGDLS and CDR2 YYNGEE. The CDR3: CASSPGQSYEQYF. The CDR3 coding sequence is TGTGCCAGCAGCCCAGGACAGTCCTACGAGCAGTACTTC.

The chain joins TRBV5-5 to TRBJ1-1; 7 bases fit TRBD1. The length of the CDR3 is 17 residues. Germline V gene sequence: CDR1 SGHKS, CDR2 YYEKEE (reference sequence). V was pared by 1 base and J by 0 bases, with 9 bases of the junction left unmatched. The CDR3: CASSLSMGRGMNTEAFF. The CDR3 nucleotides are TGTGCCAGCAGCTTGTCGATGGGCAGGGGGATGAACACTGAAGCTTTCTTT.

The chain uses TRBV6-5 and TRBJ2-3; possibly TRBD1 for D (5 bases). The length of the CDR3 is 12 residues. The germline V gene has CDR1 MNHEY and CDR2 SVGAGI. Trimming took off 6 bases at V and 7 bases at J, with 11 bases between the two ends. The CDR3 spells CASSQTDNTQYF. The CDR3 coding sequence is TGTGCCAGCAGCCAGACGGACAATACGCAGTATTTT.

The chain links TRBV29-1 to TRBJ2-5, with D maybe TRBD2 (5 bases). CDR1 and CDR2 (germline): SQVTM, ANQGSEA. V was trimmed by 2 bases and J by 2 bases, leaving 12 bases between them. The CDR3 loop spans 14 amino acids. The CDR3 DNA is TGCAGCGTTGAAAAGACCCGGAGGCAAGAGACCCAGTACTTC. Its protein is CSVEKTRRQETQYF. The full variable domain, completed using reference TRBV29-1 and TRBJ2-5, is SAVISQKPSRDICQRGTSLTIQCQVDSQVTMMFWYRQQPGQSLTLIATANQGSEATYESGFVIDKFPISRPNLTFSTLTVSNMSPEDSSIYLCSVEKTRRQETQYFGPGTRLLVL.

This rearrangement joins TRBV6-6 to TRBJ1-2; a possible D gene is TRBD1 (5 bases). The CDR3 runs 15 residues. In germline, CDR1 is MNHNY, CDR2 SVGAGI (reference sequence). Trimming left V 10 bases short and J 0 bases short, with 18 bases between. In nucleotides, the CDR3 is TGTGCCACCCCCCGGCCGGCAGGGCCTAACTATGGCTACACCTTC. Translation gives CATPRPAGPNYGYTF.

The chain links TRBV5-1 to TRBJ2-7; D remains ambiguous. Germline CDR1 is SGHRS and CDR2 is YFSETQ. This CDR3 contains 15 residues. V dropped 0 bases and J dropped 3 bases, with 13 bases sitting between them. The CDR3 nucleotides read TGCGCCAGCAGCTTGGTTGGCTCGCTCAGCTACGAGCAGTACTTC. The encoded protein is CASSLVGSLSYEQYF.

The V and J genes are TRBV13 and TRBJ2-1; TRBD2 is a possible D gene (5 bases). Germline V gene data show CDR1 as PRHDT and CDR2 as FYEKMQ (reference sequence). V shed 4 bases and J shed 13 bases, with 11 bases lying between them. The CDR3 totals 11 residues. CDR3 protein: CASSSKGDQFF. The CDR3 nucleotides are TGTGCCAGCAGCTCTAAGGGAGATCAGTTCTTC.

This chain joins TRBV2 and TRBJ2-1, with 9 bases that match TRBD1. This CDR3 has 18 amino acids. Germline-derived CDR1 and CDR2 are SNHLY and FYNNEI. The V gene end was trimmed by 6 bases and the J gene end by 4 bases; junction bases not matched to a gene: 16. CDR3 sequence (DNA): TGTGCCAGCAGCAACCCCGATTCGAACAGGGGGCAATACAATGAGCAGTTCTTC. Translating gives CASSNPDSNRGQYNEQFF.

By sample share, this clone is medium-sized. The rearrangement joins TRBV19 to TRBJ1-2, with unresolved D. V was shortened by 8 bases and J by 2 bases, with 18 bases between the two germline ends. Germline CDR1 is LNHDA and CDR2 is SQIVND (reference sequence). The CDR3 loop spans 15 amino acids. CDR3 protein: CASSHVGLSNYGYTF. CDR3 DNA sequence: TGTGCCAGTTCCCATGTTGGGCTATCCAACTATGGCTACACCTTC. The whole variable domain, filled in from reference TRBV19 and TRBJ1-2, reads DGGITQSPKYLFRKEGQNVTLSCEQNLNHDAMYWYRQDPGQGLRLIYYSQIVNDFQKGDIAEGYSVSREKKESFPLTVTSAQKNPTAFYLCASSHVGLSNYGYTFGSGTRLTVV.

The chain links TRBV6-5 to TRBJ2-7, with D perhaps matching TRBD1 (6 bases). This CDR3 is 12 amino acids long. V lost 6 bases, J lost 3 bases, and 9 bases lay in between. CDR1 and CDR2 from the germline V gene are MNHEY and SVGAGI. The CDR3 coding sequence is TGTGCCAGCAGCGAGACAGGCTACGAGCAGTACTTC. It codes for CASSETGYEQYF.

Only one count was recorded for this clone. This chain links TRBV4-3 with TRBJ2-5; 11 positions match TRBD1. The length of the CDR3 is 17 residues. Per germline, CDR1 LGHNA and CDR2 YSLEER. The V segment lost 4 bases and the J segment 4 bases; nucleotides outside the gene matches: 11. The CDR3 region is CASSLYSGTGGGETQYF. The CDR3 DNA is TGCGCCAGCAGCCTATACTCTGGGACAGGGGGTGGAGAGACCCAGTACTTC.

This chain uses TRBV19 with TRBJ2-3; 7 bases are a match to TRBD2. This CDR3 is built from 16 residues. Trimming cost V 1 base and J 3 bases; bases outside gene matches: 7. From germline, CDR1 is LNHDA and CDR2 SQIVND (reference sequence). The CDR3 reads CASSIGSGESTDTQYF. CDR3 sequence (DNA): TGTGCCAGTAGTATAGGAAGCGGGGAGTCGACAGATACGCAGTATTTT.

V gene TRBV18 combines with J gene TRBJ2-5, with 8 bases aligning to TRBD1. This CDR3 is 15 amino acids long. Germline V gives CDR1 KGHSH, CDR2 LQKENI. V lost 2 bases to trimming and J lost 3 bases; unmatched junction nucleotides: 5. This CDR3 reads CASSPYRGSEETQYF. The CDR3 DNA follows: TGTGCCAGCTCACCATACAGGGGGTCGGAAGAGACCCAGTACTTC.

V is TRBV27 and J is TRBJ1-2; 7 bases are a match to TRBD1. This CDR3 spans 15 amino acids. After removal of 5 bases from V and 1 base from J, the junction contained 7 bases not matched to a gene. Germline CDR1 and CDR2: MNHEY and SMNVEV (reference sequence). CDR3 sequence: CASSPRDSDNYGYTF. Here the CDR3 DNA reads TGTGCCAGCAGTCCCCGGGACAGCGATAACTATGGCTACACCTTC.

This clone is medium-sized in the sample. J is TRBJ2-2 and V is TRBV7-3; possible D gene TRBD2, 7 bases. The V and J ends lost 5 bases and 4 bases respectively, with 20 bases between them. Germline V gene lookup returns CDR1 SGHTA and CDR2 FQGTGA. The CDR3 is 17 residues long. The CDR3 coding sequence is TGTGCCAGCAGCCACCCGCCGGGGGGAGGGGGCACCGGGGAGCTGTTTTTT. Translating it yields CASSHPPGGGGTGELFF.

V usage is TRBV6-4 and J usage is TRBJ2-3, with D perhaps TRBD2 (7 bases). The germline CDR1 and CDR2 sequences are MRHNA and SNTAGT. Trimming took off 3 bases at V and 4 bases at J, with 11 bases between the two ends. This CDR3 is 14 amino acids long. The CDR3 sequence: CASSEGGAADTQYF. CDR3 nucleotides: TGTGCCAGCAGTGAGGGGGGGGCGGCAGATACGCAGTATTTT.

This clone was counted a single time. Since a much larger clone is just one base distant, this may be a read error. The CDR3, as DNA: TGTGCCAGCAGCTTCCAGGGGGCGGATGAAAAACTGTTTTTT. Translation: CASSFQGADEKLFF. V usage is TRBV5-6 and J usage is TRBJ1-4, with 8 bases lining up with TRBD1. With V trimmed by 2 bases and J by 6 bases, 3 bases remained unmatched. The CDR3 loop spans 14 amino acids. CDR1 is SGHDT, CDR2 YYEEEE, per germline.

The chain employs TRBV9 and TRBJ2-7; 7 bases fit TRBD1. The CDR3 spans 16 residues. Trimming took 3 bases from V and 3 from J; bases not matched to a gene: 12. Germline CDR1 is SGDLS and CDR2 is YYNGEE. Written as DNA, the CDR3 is TGTGCCAGCAGCGGGTCCTCCGGACAGGCAGTCTACGAGCAGTACTTC. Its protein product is CASSGSSGQAVYEQYF.

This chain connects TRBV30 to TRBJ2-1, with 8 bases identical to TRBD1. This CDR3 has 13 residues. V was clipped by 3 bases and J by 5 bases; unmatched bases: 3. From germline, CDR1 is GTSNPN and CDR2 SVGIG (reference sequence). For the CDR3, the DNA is TGTGCCTGGAGGGGGACAGGAAACAATGAGCAGTTCTTC. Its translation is CAWRGTGNNEQFF.

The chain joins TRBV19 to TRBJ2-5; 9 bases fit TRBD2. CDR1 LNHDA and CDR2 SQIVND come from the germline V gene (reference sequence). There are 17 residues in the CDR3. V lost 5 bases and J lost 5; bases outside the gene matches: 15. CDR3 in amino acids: CASSGGKGGRAGETQYF. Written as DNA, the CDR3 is TGTGCCAGTAGTGGGGGGAAAGGCGGGAGGGCCGGGGAGACCCAGTACTTC. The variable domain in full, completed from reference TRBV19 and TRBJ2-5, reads DGGITQSPKYLFRKEGQNVTLSCEQNLNHDAMYWYRQDPGQGLRLIYYSQIVNDFQKGDIAEGYSVSREKKESFPLTVTSAQKNPTAFYLCASSGGKGGRAGETQYFGPGTRLLVL.

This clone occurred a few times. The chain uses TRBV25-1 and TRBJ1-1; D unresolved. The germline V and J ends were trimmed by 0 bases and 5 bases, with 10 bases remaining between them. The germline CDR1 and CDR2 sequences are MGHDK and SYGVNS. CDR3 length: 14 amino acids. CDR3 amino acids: CASSEYFAGTEAFF. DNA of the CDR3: TGTGCCAGCAGTGAATATTTCGCGGGAACTGAAGCTTTCTTT. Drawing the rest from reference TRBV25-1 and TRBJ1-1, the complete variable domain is EADIYQTPRYLVIGTGKKITLECSQTMGHDKMYWYQQDPGMELHLIHYSYGVNSTEKGDLSSESTVSRIRTEHFPLTLESARPSHTSQYLCASSEYFAGTEAFFGQGTRLTVV.

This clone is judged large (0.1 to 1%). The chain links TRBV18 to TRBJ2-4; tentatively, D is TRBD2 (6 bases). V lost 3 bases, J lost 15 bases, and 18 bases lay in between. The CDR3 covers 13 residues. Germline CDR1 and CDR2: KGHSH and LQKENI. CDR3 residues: CASSPDPGQAGYF. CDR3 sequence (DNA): TGTGCCAGCTCACCGGATCCCGGGCAAGCGGGGTACTTC.

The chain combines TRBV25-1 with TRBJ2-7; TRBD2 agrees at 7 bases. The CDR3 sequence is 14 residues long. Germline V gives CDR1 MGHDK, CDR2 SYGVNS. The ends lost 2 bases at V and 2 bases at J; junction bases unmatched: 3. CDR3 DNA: TGTGCCAGCAGTGAACTAGCGGACCCCTACGAGCAGTACTTC. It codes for CASSELADPYEQYF.